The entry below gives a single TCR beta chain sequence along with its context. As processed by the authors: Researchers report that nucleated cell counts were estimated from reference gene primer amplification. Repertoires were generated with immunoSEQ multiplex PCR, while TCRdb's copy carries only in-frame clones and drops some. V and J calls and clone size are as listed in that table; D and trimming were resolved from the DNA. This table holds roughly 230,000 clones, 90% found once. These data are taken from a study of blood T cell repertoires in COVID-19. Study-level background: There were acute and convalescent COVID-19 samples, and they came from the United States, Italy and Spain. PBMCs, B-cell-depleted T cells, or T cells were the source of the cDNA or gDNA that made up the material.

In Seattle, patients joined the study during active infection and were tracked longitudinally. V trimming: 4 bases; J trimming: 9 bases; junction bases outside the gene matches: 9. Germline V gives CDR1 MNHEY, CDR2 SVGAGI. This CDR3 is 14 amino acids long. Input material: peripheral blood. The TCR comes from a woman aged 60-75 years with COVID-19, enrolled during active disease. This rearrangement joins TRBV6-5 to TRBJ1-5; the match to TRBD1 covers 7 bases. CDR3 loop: CASSSGQVDAPQHF. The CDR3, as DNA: TGTGCCAGCAGTTCCGGACAGGTCGACGCGCCCCAGCATTTT.